One sample yielded the 15 T cell receptor beta chains listed below, sequenced in a study of STAT5B mutations in CD4+ large granular lymphocyte leukemia. Generated by immunoSEQ multiplex PCR, the TCRdb table keeps only in-frame clones and is missing some. Of 37,000 or so clones listed, around 85% are singletons. The sample consisted of CD4+ T cells from blood buffy coats. These TCRs come from a human donor in good health.

The chain has TRBV5-6 and TRBJ2-1; D not resolved. The CDR3 has 13 residues. CDR1 is SGHDT and CDR2 is YYEEEE in the germline V gene. Trimming left V 0 bases short and J 2 bases short, with 3 bases between. The CDR3 coding sequence is TGTGCCAGCAGCTTGGTAACCTACAATGAGCAGTTCTTC. This gives the protein CASSLVTYNEQFF.

The chain links TRBV19 to TRBJ1-5; 8 nucleotides agree with TRBD1. Germline V gene data show CDR1 as LNHDA and CDR2 as SQIVND (reference sequence). The junction had 7 bases not matched to a gene; V was cut back by 5 bases and J by 4 bases. The CDR3 length is 15 residues. Here the CDR3 DNA reads TGTGCCAGTAGTCCGCGACAGGGGCTAAATCAGCCCCAGCATTTT. Its protein product is CASSPRQGLNQPQHF.

Worth noting for this clone: The junction departs from germline at one end; a sequencing error may be responsible. This sample also contains other DNA sequences that code for the same CDR3. This rearrangement joins TRBV5-1 to TRBJ1-1, with 8 bases aligning to TRBD1. The CDR3 totals 16 residues. CDR1 and CDR2 (germline): SGHRS, YFSETQ. The DNA for the CDR3 is TGCGCCAGTAGCTTGGATCCTCAGGGGGCTGGGACTGAAGCTTTCTTT. It encodes CASSLDPQGAGTEAFF.

The CDR3 is CASSSRWSDTQYF. The CDR3 DNA follows: TGCGCCAGCAGCTCCCGCTGGAGTGATACGCAGTATTTT. This chain connects TRBV5-1 to TRBJ2-3; D ambiguous. Trimming pared 3 bases from V and 6 bases from J, leaving 11 bases between. Germline CDR1 and CDR2: SGHRS and YFSETQ. CDR3 length equals 13 residues. Looking up the rest from reference TRBV5-1 and TRBJ2-3 gives the full variable domain: KAGVTQTPRYLIKTRGQQVTLSCSPISGHRSVSWYQQTPGQGLQFLFEYFSETQRNKGNFPGRFSGRQFSNSRSEMNVSTLELGDSALYLCASSSRWSDTQYFGPGTRLTVL.

This chain connects TRBV5-1 to TRBJ1-2; TRBD1 matches at 9 bases. Germline CDR1 and CDR2: SGHRS and YFSETQ. The junction had 4 bases not matched to a gene; V was cut back by 5 bases and J by 2 bases. The CDR3 is 14 amino acids. For the CDR3, the DNA is TGCGCCAGCAGAGGGGGGACAGGGAACTATGGCTACACCTTC. Encoded protein: CASRGGTGNYGYTF.

The chain uses TRBV5-1 and TRBJ2-1, with unresolved D. Germline CDR1 is SGHRS and CDR2 is YFSETQ. V lost 0 bases and J 0 bases, leaving 10 bases between the germline ends. CDR3 length equals 16 residues. In DNA, the CDR3 is TGCGCCAGCAGCTTGGCCCTAAAGGGCTCCTACAATGAGCAGTTCTTC. This translates into CASSLALKGSYNEQFF.

Only a few counts were recorded for this clone. The chain uses TRBV30 and TRBJ1-4; D unresolved. The germline gives CDR1 GTSNPN, CDR2 SVGIG (reference sequence). The CDR3 covers 14 residues. The germline V and J ends were trimmed by 3 bases and 0 bases, with 8 bases remaining between them. The CDR3 loop is CAWRDGSTNEKLFF. The CDR3 DNA sequence: TGTGCCTGGAGGGACGGATCAACTAATGAAAAACTGTTTTTT.

This clone was detected once. This chain uses TRBV7-2 with TRBJ2-7; the D is unclear. The CDR3 is 19 residues long. The germline V and J ends were trimmed by 2 bases and 2 bases, with 25 bases remaining between them. The germline V gene encodes CDR1 SGHTA and CDR2 FQGNSA. CDR3 amino acids: CASSLLSFFSATEAYEQYF. The CDR3 bases are TGTGCCAGCAGCTTACTTTCCTTCTTTTCAGCGACGGAAGCCTACGAGCAGTACTTC.

This chain joins TRBV9 and TRBJ1-6; unclear D gene. Looked up from germline, CDR1 is SGDLS and CDR2 is YYNGEE. Trimming shortened V by 3 bases and J by 5 bases, and 15 bases separated the two germline ends. The length of the CDR3 is 16 residues. The CDR3 sequence is CASSEGPGVDNSPLHF. CDR3 in DNA: TGTGCCAGCAGCGAGGGTCCGGGCGTCGATAATTCACCCCTCCACTTT.

This clone came up a few times. The V gene is TRBV2, the J gene TRBJ1-2; 7 nucleotides align to TRBD1. The germline V gene encodes CDR1 SNHLY and CDR2 FYNNEI. V gave up 6 bases and J gave up 5 bases; unmatched junction bases: 9. This CDR3 has 14 residues. CDR3 sequence: CASSLDRVGYGYTF. CDR3 sequence (DNA): TGTGCCAGCAGCCTAGACAGGGTGGGATATGGCTACACCTTC.

The chain links TRBV2 to TRBJ1-5; 7 bases match TRBD1. This CDR3 spans 17 amino acids. Germline CDR1 reads SNHLY; CDR2 reads FYNNEI. After removal of 4 bases from V and 2 bases from J, the junction contained 11 bases not matched to a gene. CDR3 loop: CASSVFPGQSGNQPQHF. The CDR3 nucleotides are TGTGCCAGCAGTGTTTTTCCGGGACAGTCAGGCAATCAGCCCCAGCATTTT. Drawing the rest from reference TRBV2 and TRBJ1-5, the complete variable domain is EPEVTQTPSHQVTQMGQEVILRCVPISNHLYFYWYRQILGQKVEFLVSFYNNEISEKSEIFDDQFSVERPDGSNFTLKIRSTKLEDSAMYFCASSVFPGQSGNQPQHFGDGTRLSIL.

This clone has only one observation. V usage is TRBV6-5 and J usage is TRBJ1-2; 11 positions match TRBD1. The V and J ends lost 0 bases and 4 bases, in that order; junction bases with no gene match: 4. The CDR3 consists of 16 residues. Germline CDR1 and CDR2: MNHEY and SVGAGI. The DNA of the CDR3 is TGTGCCAGCAGTTACTCCGGGACAGGGGGTTCCTATGGCTACACCTTC. It translates to CASSYSGTGGSYGYTF.

The CDR3 loop reads CASSLDVAGGPNTGELFF. The CDR3 region has the DNA TGCGCCAGCAGCTTGGATGTAGCGGGGGGGCCGAACACCGGGGAGCTGTTTTTT. This chain joins TRBV5-1 and TRBJ2-2; 11 nucleotides align to TRBD2. J lost 0 bases, V lost 0 bases, and 4 bases had no gene match. The CDR3 is 18 amino acids. Germline V gene data show CDR1 as SGHRS and CDR2 as YFSETQ.

V and J are TRBV6-4 and TRBJ2-3; either TRBD1 or TRBD2 may fit D (5 bases each). This CDR3 is built from 16 residues. Trimming stripped 5 bases from V and 0 bases from J, with 15 bases between. Per the germline V gene, CDR1 is MRHNA and CDR2 is SNTAGT. The CDR3 region is CASSLEGTTSTDTQYF. CDR3 in DNA: TGTGCCAGCAGTCTCGAGGGGACCACCAGCACAGATACGCAGTATTTT.

This chain connects TRBV19 to TRBJ1-2; 7 bases are shared with TRBD1. CDR1 LNHDA and CDR2 SQIVND come from the germline V gene (reference sequence). The junction had 10 bases not matched to a gene; V was cut back by 2 bases and J by 7 bases. The CDR3 runs 15 residues. The chain's CDR3 is CASSILTGILGGYTF. The DNA for the CDR3 is TGTGCCAGTAGTATACTGACAGGGATTCTGGGTGGCTACACCTTC.